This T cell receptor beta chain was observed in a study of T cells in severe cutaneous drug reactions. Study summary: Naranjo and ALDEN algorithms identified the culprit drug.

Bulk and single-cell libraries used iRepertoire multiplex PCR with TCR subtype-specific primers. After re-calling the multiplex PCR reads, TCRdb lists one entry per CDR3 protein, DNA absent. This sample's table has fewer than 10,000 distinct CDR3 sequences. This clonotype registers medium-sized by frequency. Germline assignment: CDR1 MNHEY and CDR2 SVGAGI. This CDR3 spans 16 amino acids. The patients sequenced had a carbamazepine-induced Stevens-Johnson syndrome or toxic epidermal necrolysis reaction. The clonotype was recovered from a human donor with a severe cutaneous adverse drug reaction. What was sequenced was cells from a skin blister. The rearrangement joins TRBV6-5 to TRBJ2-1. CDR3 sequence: CASSYSSGYSYNEQFF.